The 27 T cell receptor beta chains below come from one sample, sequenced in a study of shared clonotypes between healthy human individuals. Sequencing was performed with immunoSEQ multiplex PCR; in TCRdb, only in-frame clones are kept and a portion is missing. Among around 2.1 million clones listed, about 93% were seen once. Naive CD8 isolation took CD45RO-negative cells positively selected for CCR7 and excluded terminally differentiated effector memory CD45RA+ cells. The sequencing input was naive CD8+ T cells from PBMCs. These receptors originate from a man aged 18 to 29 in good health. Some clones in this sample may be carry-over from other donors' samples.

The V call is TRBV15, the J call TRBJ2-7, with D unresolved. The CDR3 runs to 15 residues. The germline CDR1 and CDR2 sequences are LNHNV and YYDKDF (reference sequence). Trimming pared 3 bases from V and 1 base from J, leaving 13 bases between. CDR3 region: CATSRDGPSSYEQYF. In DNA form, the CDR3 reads TGTGCCACCAGCAGGGACGGACCCTCTTCCTACGAGCAGTACTTC.

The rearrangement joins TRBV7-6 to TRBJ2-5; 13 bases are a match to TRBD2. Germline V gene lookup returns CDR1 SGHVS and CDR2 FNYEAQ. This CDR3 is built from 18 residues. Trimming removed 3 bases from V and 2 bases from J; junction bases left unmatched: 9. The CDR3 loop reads CASSFQTSGRWQQETQYF. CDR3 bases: TGTGCCAGCAGCTTCCAGACTAGCGGGAGGTGGCAACAAGAGACCCAGTACTTC.

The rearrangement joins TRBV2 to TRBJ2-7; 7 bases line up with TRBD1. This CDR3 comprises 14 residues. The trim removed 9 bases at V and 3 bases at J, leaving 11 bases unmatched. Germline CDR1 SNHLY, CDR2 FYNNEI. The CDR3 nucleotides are TGTGCCAGTCAACAGGGGCCGAAGTACTACGAGCAGTACTTC. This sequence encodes CASQQGPKYYEQYF.

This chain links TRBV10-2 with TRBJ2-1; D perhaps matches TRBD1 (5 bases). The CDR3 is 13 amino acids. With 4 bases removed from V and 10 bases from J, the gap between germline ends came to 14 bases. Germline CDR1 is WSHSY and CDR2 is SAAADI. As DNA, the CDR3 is TGCGCCAGCAGTGGAAGCAGGGCCACCGAGCAGTTCTTC. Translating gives CASSGSRATEQFF.

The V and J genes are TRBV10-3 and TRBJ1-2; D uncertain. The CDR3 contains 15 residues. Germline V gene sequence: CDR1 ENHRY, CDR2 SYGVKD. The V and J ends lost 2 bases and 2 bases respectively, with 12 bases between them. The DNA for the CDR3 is TGTGCCATCAGTGAGCCCCTGACGGCAAACTATGGCTACACCTTC. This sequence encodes CAISEPLTANYGYTF.

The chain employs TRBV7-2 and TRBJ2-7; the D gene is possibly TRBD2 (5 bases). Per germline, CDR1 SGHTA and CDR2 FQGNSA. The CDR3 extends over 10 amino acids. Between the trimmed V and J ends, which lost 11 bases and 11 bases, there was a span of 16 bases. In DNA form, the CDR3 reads TGTGCCGGCCACACTAGTGTGGAGTACTTC. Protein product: CAGHTSVEYF.

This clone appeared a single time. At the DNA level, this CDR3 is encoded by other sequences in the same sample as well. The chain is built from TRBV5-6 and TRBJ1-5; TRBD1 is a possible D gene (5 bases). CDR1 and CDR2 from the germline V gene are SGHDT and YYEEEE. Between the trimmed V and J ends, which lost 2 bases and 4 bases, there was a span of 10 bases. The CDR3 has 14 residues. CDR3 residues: CASSFLGGNQPQHF. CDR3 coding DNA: TGTGCCAGCAGCTTTCTCGGGGGGAATCAGCCCCAGCATTTT.

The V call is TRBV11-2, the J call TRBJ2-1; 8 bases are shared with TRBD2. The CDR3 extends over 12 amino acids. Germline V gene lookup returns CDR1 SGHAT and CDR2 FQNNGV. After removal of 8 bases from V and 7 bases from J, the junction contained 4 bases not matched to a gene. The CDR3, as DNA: TGTGCCAGCCGGGGGGGCCCGAATGAGCAGTTCTTC. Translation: CASRGGPNEQFF.

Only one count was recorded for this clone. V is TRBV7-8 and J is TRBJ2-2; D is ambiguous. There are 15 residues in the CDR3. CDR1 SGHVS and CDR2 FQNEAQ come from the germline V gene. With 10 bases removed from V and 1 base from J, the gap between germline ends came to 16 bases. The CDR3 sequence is CATSDGPKNTGELFF. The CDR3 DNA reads TGTGCCACCTCGGACGGACCGAAGAACACCGGGGAGCTGTTTTTT.

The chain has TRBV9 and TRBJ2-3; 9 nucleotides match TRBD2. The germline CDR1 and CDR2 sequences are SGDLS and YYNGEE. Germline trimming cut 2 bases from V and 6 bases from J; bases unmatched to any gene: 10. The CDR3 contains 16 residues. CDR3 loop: CASSVRSSGSLDTQYF. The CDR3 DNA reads TGTGCCAGCAGCGTGCGGAGTAGCGGGAGTTTGGATACGCAGTATTTT.

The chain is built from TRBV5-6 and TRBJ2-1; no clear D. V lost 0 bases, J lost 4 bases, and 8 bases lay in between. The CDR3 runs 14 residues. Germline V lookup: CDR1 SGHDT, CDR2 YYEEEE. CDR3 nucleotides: TGTGCCAGCAGCTTGGTCTGGGATTACAATGAGCAGTTCTTC. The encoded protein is CASSLVWDYNEQFF.

CDR3 sequence reads: CASSPGTGIYEQYF. CDR3 in DNA: TGCGCCAGCAGCCCCGGGACAGGGATATACGAGCAGTACTTC. The V gene is TRBV5-1, the J gene TRBJ2-7; 9 nucleotides match TRBD1. CDR3 length equals 14 residues. V was pared by 4 bases and J by 4 bases, with 6 bases of the junction left unmatched. Per the germline V gene, CDR1 is SGHRS and CDR2 is YFSETQ.

CDR3 in DNA: TGTGCCAGCAGTGAACGGGACTCGGTTAAGGAGACCCAGTACTTC. Its translation: CASSERDSVKETQYF. The J gene is TRBJ2-5, the V gene TRBV25-1; D may be TRBD2 (6 bases). The CDR3 extends over 15 amino acids. Germline V gene sequence: CDR1 MGHDK, CDR2 SYGVNS. Trimming took off 2 bases at V and 5 bases at J, with 15 bases between the two ends.

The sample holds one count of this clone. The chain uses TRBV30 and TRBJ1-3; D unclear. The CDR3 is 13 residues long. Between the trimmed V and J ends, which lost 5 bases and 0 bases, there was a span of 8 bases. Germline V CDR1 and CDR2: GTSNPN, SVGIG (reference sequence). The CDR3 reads CAWQRVSGNTIYF. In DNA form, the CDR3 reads TGTGCCTGGCAGCGGGTCTCTGGAAACACCATATATTTT.

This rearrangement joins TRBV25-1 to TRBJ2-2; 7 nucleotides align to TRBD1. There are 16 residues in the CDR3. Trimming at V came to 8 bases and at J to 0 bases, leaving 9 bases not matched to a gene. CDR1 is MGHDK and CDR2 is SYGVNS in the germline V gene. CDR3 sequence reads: CASGDTGASNTGELFF. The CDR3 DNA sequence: TGTGCCAGCGGGGACACAGGGGCGTCGAACACCGGGGAGCTGTTTTTT.

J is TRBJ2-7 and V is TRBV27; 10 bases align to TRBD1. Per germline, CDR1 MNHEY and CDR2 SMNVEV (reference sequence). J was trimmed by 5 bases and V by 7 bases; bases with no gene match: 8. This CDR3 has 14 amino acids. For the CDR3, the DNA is TGTGCCAGCACCCTGACAGGGGGCTTCCACGAGCAGTACTTC. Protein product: CASTLTGGFHEQYF.

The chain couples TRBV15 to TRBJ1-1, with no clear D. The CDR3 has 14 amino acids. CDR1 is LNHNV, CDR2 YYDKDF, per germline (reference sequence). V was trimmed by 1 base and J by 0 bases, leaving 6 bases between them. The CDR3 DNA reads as TGTGCCACCAGCAGAGTCCGGATGAACACTGAAGCTTTCTTT. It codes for CATSRVRMNTEAFF.

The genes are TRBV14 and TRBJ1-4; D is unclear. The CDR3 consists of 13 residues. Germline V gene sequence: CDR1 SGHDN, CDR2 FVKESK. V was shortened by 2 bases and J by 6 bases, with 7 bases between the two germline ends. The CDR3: CASSQRGYEKLFF. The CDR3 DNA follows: TGTGCCAGCAGCCAACGAGGATATGAAAAACTGTTTTTT.

CDR3 nucleotides: TGTGCCAGCAGTTTGACAGGGTTCAACGAGCAGTACTTC. As protein: CASSLTGFNEQYF. The V and J genes are TRBV28 and TRBJ2-7; 7 nucleotides align to TRBD1. CDR3 length equals 13 residues. V dropped 3 bases and J dropped 5; count of bases not matched to a gene: 4. Germline V gives CDR1 MDHEN, CDR2 SYDVKM.

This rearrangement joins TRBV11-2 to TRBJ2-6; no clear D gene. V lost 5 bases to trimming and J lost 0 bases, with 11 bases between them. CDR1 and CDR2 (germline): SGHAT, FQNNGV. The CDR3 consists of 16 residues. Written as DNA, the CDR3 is TGTGCCAGCAGCAAAGGCGGCTTCTCTGGGGCCAACGTCCTGACTTTC. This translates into CASSKGGFSGANVLTF.

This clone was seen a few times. As DNA, the CDR3 is TGTGCCAGCTCGCCTGACAGGGTAGGTCAGCCCCAGCATTTT. Its protein product is CASSPDRVGQPQHF. V gene TRBV18 combines with J gene TRBJ1-5; 7 bases are a match to TRBD1. The CDR3 has 14 residues. Germline lookup yields CDR1 KGHSH and CDR2 LQKENI. After removal of 6 bases from V and 6 bases from J, the junction contained 8 bases not matched to a gene.

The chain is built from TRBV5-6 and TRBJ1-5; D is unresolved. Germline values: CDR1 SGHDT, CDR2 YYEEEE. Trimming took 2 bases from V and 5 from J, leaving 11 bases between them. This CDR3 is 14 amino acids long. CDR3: CASSLSRNYQPQHF. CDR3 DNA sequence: TGTGCCAGCAGCTTATCCCGGAACTATCAGCCCCAGCATTTT.

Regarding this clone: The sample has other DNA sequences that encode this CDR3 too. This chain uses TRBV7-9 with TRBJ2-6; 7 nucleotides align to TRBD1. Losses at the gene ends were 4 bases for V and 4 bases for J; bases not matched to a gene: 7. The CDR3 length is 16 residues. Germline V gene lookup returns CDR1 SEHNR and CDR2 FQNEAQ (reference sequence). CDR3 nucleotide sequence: TGTGCCAGCAGCTCTCGACAGGGCTCCGGGGCCAACGTCCTGACTTTC. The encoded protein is CASSSRQGSGANVLTF.

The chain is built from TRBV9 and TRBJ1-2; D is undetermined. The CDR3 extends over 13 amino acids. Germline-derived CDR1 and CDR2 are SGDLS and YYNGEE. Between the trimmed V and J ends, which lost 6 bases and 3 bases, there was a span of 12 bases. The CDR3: CASTTGSDYGYTF. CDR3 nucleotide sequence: TGTGCCAGCACGACCGGGTCGGACTATGGCTACACCTTC. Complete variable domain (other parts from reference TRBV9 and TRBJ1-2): DSGVTQTPKHLITATGQRVTLRCSPRSGDLSVYWYQQSLDQGLQFLIQYYNGEERAKGNILERFSAQQFPDLHSELNLSSLELGDSALYFCASTTGSDYGYTFGSGTRLTVV.

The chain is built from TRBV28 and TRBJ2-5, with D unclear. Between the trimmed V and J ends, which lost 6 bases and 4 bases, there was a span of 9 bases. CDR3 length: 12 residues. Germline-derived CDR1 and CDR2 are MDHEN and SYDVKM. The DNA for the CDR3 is TGTGCCAGCAGCGGACGGAGAGAGACCCAGTACTTC. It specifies CASSGRRETQYF.

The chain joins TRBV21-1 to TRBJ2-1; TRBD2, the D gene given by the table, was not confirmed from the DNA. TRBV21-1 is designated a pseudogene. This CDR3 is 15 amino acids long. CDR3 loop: CASSNLSRNDNEQFF. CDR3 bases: TGTGCCAGCAGCAATCTTTCTAGGAACGACAATGAGCAGTTCTTC.

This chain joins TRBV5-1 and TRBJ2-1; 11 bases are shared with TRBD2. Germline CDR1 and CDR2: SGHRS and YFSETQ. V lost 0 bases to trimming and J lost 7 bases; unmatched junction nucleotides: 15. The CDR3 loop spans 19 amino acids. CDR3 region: CASSLAPGLAVKYGNEQFF. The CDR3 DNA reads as TGCGCCAGCAGCTTGGCTCCGGGACTAGCGGTCAAATACGGGAATGAGCAGTTCTTC.